The T cell receptor (beta chain) under discussion was sequenced for a study of technical replicates of blood from a handful of donors. Here immunoSEQ multiplex PCR was the method, and the copy in TCRdb shows in-frame clones only, minus some. This table has some 77,000 clones, 65% to 90% appearing once. Deletions cut 5 bases from V and 1 base from J, with 5 bases between. The CDR3 is made up of 13 amino acids. Germline V gene lookup returns CDR1 SGHTA and CDR2 FQGTGA. This clonotype originated in a human donor in good health. Some clones in this sample may be carry-over from other donors' samples. The sample was PBMCs. V gene TRBV7-3 combines with J gene TRBJ2-2; unclear D gene. The CDR3 is CASSQQNTGELFF. The CDR3 DNA follows: TGTGCCAGCAGCCAACAGAACACCGGGGAGCTGTTTTTT.